Described below is a single TCR beta chain sequence and its context. The data belong to a study of T cell changes during pregnancy in multiple sclerosis. Some clones are missing from TCRdb's copy, which holds only in-frame ones; the method was immunoSEQ multiplex PCR. Of 20,000 to 25,000 clones in the sample, about 90% were seen once. Germline V gene data show CDR1 as SGHRS and CDR2 as YFSETQ. The CDR3 sequence is 13 residues long. The V end was cut by 3 bases, the J end by 4 bases, with 8 bases between. The chain combines TRBV5-1 with TRBJ2-1, with D possibly being TRBD1 (6 bases). Sequenced material: CD8+ T cells from peripheral blood mononuclear cells, taken after pregnancy. This clonotype originated in a female donor with multiple sclerosis, enrolled in a pregnancy study. This CDR3 reads CASSSTGYNEQFF. The DNA for the CDR3 is TGCGCCAGCAGCTCCACAGGGTACAATGAGCAGTTCTTC.